This T cell receptor beta chain is from a study of blood T cell repertoires in COVID-19. This CDR3 spans 14 amino acids. The germline CDR1 and CDR2 sequences are SGHRS and YFSETQ. The V end lost 4 bases, the J end lost 3 bases, and 11 bases lay between the germline ends. Generated by immunoSEQ multiplex PCR, the TCRdb table keeps only in-frame clones and is missing some. In the table there are about 200,000 clones, around 86% of which are singletons. Sequenced sample: peripheral blood. The TCR was taken from an elderly woman with COVID-19, enrolled during active disease. This chain uses TRBV5-1 with TRBJ2-1; tentative D call: TRBD2 (6 bases). The CDR3 sequence is CASSPGGIYNEQFF. The DNA of the CDR3 is TGCGCCAGCAGCCCTGGGGGGATCTACAATGAGCAGTTCTTC.